This T cell receptor (beta chain) was found in a study of blood T cell repertoires in COVID-19. Sequenced by immunoSEQ multiplex PCR; TCRdb stores in-frame clones only, minus some. The table records 300,000 to 500,000 clones, roughly 90% of them present only once. The junction had 5 bases not matched to a gene; V was cut back by 5 bases and J by 6 bases. The CDR3 sequence is 13 residues long. Germline assignment: CDR1 SEHNR and CDR2 FQNEAQ (reference sequence). The TCR was taken from a woman in her 30s with acute COVID-19. V usage is TRBV7-9 and J usage is TRBJ1-2; 8 bases are a match to TRBD1. The sample consisted of PBMCs or T cells enriched from blood (not recorded which). CDR3 loop: CASSPTGGNGYTF. The CDR3 DNA reads as TGTGCCAGCAGCCCCACAGGGGGGAATGGCTACACCTTC. Full variable domain (rest looked up from reference TRBV7-9 and TRBJ1-2): DTGVSQNPRHKITKRGQNVTFRCDPISEHNRLYWYRQTLGQGPEFLTYFQNEAQLEKSRLLSDRFSAERPKGSFSTLEIQRTEQGDSAMYLCASSPTGGNGYTFGSGTRLTVV.